This T cell receptor beta chain was profiled in a study of shared clonotypes between healthy human individuals. The data were produced by immunoSEQ multiplex PCR, yet TCRdb's version contains in-frame clones alone and is incomplete. Here the sample spans about 1.5 million clones, 95% to 99% being singletons. Germline V gives CDR1 SNHLY, CDR2 FYNNEI. Trimming removed 3 bases at V and 2 bases at J, with 11 bases between. The CDR3 contains 14 residues. Sequenced input: naive CD4+ T cells sorted from blood. The subset is: CD45RA+ positively selected. This clonotype was sampled from a man aged 30-40 years in good health. V and J are TRBV2 and TRBJ2-7; D remains unclear. In DNA form, the CDR3 reads TGTGCCAGCAGTGAGGTCCGCGGTACCTACGAGCAGTACTTC. Protein: CASSEVRGTYEQYF.